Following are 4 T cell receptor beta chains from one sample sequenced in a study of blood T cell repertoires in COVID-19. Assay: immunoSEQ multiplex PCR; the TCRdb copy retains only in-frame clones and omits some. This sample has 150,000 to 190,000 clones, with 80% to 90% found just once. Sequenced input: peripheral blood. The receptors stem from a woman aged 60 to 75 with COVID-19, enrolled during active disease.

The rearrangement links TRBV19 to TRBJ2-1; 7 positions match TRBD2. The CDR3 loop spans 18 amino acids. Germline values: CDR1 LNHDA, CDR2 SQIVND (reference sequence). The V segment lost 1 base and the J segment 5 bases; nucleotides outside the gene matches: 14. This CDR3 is CASSIAPGGAGVDNEQFF. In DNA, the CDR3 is TGTGCCAGTAGTATAGCCCCAGGTGGGGCGGGAGTAGACAATGAGCAGTTCTTC.

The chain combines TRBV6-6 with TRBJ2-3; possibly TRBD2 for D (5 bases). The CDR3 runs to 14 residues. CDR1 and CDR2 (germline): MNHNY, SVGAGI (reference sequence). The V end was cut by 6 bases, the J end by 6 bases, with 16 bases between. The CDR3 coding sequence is TGTGCCAGCAGCCCTCCCCCGAGGGCGGATACGCAGTATTTT. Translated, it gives CASSPPPRADTQYF.

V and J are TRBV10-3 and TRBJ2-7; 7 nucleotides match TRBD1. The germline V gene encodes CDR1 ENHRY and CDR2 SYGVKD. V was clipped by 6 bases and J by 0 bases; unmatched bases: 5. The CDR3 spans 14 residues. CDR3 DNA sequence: TGTGCCATCAGGGGACAGACCCTCTCCTACGAGCAGTACTTC. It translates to CAIRGQTLSYEQYF.

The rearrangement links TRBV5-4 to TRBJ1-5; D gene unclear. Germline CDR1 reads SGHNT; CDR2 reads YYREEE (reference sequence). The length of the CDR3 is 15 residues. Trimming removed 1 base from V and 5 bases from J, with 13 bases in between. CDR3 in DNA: TGTGCCAGCAGCTTGTGGGAGGTACCTCATCAGCCCCAGCATTTT. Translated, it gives CASSLWEVPHQPQHF.